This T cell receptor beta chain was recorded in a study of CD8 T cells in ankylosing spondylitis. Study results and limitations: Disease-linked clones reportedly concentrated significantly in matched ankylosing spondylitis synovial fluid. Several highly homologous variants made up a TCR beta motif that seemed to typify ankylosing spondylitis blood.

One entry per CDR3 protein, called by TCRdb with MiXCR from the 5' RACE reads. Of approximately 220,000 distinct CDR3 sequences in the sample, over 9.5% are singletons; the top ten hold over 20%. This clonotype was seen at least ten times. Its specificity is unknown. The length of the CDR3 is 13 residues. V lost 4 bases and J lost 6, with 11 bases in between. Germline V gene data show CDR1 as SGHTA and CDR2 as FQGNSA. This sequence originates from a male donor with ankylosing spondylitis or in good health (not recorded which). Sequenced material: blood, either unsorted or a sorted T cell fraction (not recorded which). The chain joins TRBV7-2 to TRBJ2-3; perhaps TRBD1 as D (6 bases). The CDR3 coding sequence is TGTGCCAGCAGCTCGACAGGTCCGGATACGCAGTATTTT. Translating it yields CASSSTGPDTQYF.